Each of the 22 T cell receptor beta chains below was sequenced from the same sample in a study of blood T cells in healthy people across ages. Sample-barcoded 5' priming and a J-beta primer mix drove a second PCR of about 6 to 12 cycles. TCRdb independently ran MiXCR on the 5' RACE reads; one entry per CDR3 protein. The sample consists of about 1.1 million distinct CDR3 sequences, 35% to 40% of them appearing once. Sequences were obtained from blood. Receptors were obtained from a man aged 18 to 35 in good health.

Concerning this clonotype itself: At one end, the junction sequence differs from germline, possibly due to a read error. V is TRBV6-2 or TRBV6-3 and J is TRBJ1-1, with 9 positions matching TRBD1. Germline loops: CDR1 MNHEY, CDR2 SVGEGT. This CDR3 has 16 residues. DNA for the CDR3: TGTGCCAGCAGGAAACAGGGGGCGCCGGTGAACACTGACGCTTTCTTT. It yields the protein CASRKQGAPVNTDAFF.

The CDR3 region has the DNA TGCAGTGCTCAGACTCAGGGAGGGGGATCCTACAATGAGCAGTTCTTC. As protein: CSAQTQGGGSYNEQFF. This chain uses TRBV20-1 with TRBJ2-1; the D gene is possibly TRBD2 (7 bases). Germline V gives CDR1 DFQATT, CDR2 SNEGSKA (reference sequence). Trimming removed 5 bases from V and 1 base from J, with 18 bases in between. This CDR3 has 16 amino acids.

This clonotype was seen only a few times. The V and J genes are TRBV11-2 and TRBJ1-2; 8 positions agree with TRBD1. Germline values: CDR1 SGHAT, CDR2 FQNNGV. The CDR3 spans 13 residues. Trimming removed 5 bases from V and 8 bases from J; junction bases left unmatched: 7. CDR3 in DNA: TGTGCCAGCAGCCTAACCGACAGGGGCGGCTACACCTTC. Protein: CASSLTDRGGYTF.

The J gene is TRBJ2-3, the V gene TRBV7-8; the match to TRBD2 covers 12 bases. V gave up 5 bases and J gave up 0 bases; unmatched junction bases: 21. The V gene's germline CDR1 is SGHVS and CDR2 FQNEAQ. This CDR3 is built from 22 residues. The CDR3 region has the DNA TGTGCCAGCAGCATCCGAACTAGCGGGGGGATTTATGTGAGGGCTAGCACAGATACGCAGTATTTT. Its translation is CASSIRTSGGIYVRASTDTQYF.

The V call is TRBV5-1, the J call TRBJ2-3, with D possibly being TRBD1 or TRBD2 (6 bases each). The CDR3 sequence is 14 residues long. The germline V gene encodes CDR1 SGHRS and CDR2 YFSETQ. The V end lost 3 bases, the J end lost 6 bases, and 14 bases lay between the germline ends. The CDR3 DNA is TGCGCCAGCAGCTGGCAAAGGGGGGACGATACGCAGTATTTT. The encoded protein is CASSWQRGDDTQYF.

This clonotype was detected ten times or more. J is TRBJ2-1 and V is TRBV9; D not resolved. The germline V gene encodes CDR1 SGDLS and CDR2 YYNGEE. The CDR3 is 14 amino acids. Deletions cut 4 bases from V and 7 bases from J, with 15 bases between. In DNA, the CDR3 is TGTGCCAGCAGCTCCGCCGACTTAGGGAATGAGCAGTTCTTC. Protein: CASSSADLGNEQFF.

This clonotype was recorded a few times. The CDR3 nucleotides are TGTGCCAGCAGTTACCAGATGAAGACTAGCGAAGAGGAAGATACGCAGTATTTT. Protein product: CASSYQMKTSEEEDTQYF. The rearrangement uses TRBV6-2 or TRBV6-3 and TRBJ2-3; TRBD2 matches 8 bases. This CDR3 has 18 residues. The J segment lost 5 bases and the V segment lost 2 bases, leaving 15 bases of the junction unmatched. Germline CDR1 is MNHEY and CDR2 is SVGEGT.

This clonotype was detected many times. The rearrangement uses TRBV10-3 and TRBJ1-2; 7 nucleotides line up with TRBD1. J was trimmed by 5 bases and V by 6 bases; bases with no gene match: 6. CDR3 size: 13 residues. Germline CDR1 is ENHRY and CDR2 is SYGVKD. CDR3 region: CAISQGGSYGYTF. In DNA form, the CDR3 reads TGTGCCATCAGCCAGGGGGGAAGTTATGGCTACACCTTC.

CDR3 protein: CATTGSGPYEQYF. In nucleotides, the CDR3 is TGTGCCACAACAGGGTCGGGACCCTACGAGCAGTACTTC. This chain links TRBV6-2 or TRBV6-3 with TRBJ2-7; D might be TRBD1 (6 bases). The CDR3 totals 13 residues. Looked up from germline, CDR1 is MNHEY and CDR2 is SVGEGT. V dropped 10 bases and J dropped 2 bases, with 15 bases sitting between them.

This clonotype was counted between two and nine times. V and J are TRBV6-5 and TRBJ1-2; 11 positions agree with TRBD1. V dropped 2 bases and J dropped 0; count of bases not matched to a gene: 11. This CDR3 is built from 19 residues. Germline values: CDR1 MNHEY, CDR2 SVGAGI. The CDR3 DNA is TGTGCCAGCAGTTACGGGTTCCGGGACAGGGGGAAAGCTAACTATGGCTACACCTTC. Protein product: CASSYGFRDRGKANYGYTF.

This clonotype was detected only a few times. This rearrangement joins TRBV7-3 to TRBJ2-3; 11 bases map to TRBD2. The germline gives CDR1 SGHTA, CDR2 FQGTGA. CDR3 size: 16 residues. The junction had 8 bases not matched to a gene; V was cut back by 5 bases and J by 4 bases. The CDR3 loop reads CASSVATSGEADTQYF. CDR3 bases: TGTGCCAGCAGCGTAGCGACTAGCGGGGAGGCAGATACGCAGTATTTT.

There are a few counts of this clonotype. The V and J genes are TRBV6-6 and TRBJ2-3, with TRBD2 identical over 13 bases. The CDR3 is made up of 16 amino acids. Per germline, CDR1 MNHNY and CDR2 SVGAGI (reference sequence). V was clipped by 5 bases and J by 6 bases; unmatched bases: 8. The CDR3 reads CASSPTTSGGHDTQYF. The CDR3 DNA is TGTGCCAGCAGTCCTACGACTAGCGGGGGGCACGATACGCAGTATTTT.

With respect to this clonotype: Given a much more abundant clone one base away, this may be a read error. The chain links TRBV4-2 to TRBJ2-3; 8 nucleotides agree with TRBD2. The CDR3 has 19 amino acids. Germline V gene lookup returns CDR1 LGHNA and CDR2 YNFKEQ. V gave up 4 bases and J gave up 0 bases; unmatched junction bases: 15. The CDR3, as DNA: TGTGCCAGCAGCCCTCAACTAGCGGTGGGGACACAAAGCACAGATACGCAGTATTTT. This sequence encodes CASSPQLAVGTQSTDTQYF.

This clonotype was counted only a few times. The chain has TRBV28 and TRBJ2-5; D is unresolved. V lost 8 bases and J lost 4, with 11 bases in between. The CDR3 runs to 12 residues. CDR1 and CDR2 from the germline V gene are MDHEN and SYDVKM. This CDR3 is CASGWASETQYF. The CDR3 DNA follows: TGTGCCAGCGGCTGGGCCTCAGAGACCCAGTACTTC.

The chain couples TRBV7-2 to TRBJ1-1, with D possibly matching TRBD1 (5 bases). CDR1 is SGHTA, CDR2 FQGNSA, per germline. CDR3 length: 13 amino acids. Trimming shortened V by 5 bases and J by 2 bases, and 9 bases separated the two germline ends. DNA of the CDR3: TGTGCCAGCAGCGAGGACACTAACACTGAAGCTTTCTTT. It yields the protein CASSEDTNTEAFF.

The genes are TRBV3-1 and TRBJ1-1, with 8 nucleotides matching TRBD1. Germline CDR1 is LGHDT and CDR2 is YNNKEL (reference sequence). CDR3 length equals 18 residues. With 3 bases clipped from V and 11 bases from J, the junction kept 23 bases outside the gene matches. CDR3 in amino acids: CASSHLPLSGTGVFGAFF. Here the CDR3 DNA reads TGTGCCAGCAGCCATCTTCCCTTATCCGGGACAGGCGTTTTTGGGGCTTTCTTT. The variable domain in full, completed from reference TRBV3-1 and TRBJ1-1, reads DTAVSQTPKYLVTQMGNDKSIKCEQNLGHDTMYWYKQDSKKFLKIMFSYNNKELIINETVPNRFSPKSPDKAHLNLHINSLELGDSAVYFCASSHLPLSGTGVFGAFFGQGTRLTVV.

This clonotype occurred a few times. V is TRBV29-1 and J is TRBJ1-2; TRBD1 matches at 10 bases. Germline CDR1 reads SQVTM; CDR2 reads ANQGSEA. This CDR3 contains 16 residues. V lost 5 bases and J lost 4; bases outside the gene matches: 13. The CDR3, as DNA: TGCAGCGTTCCTACCGACGACAGGGGGCGCAGCTATGGCTACACCTTC. Protein: CSVPTDDRGRSYGYTF.

This clonotype was detected only a few times. The chain combines TRBV20-1 with TRBJ1-5; 7 nucleotides match TRBD1. Germline loops: CDR1 DFQATT, CDR2 SNEGSKA (reference sequence). This CDR3 has 17 residues. The CDR3 coding sequence is TGCAGCGCCACAGACCTTAGACAGGGCGACGTAGAACAGCCCCAGCATTTT. Protein sequence: CSATDLRQGDVEQPQHF.

The genes are TRBV11-2 and TRBJ2-3; TRBD2 agrees at 12 bases. CDR3 length: 16 residues. The junction had 5 bases not matched to a gene; V was cut back by 5 bases and J by 2 bases. The germline gives CDR1 SGHAT, CDR2 FQNNGV. The CDR3 nucleotides read TGTGCCAGCAGCCGATGGACTAGCGGGGACACAGATACGCAGTATTTT. It encodes CASSRWTSGDTDTQYF.

This chain links TRBV20-1 with TRBJ1-5; D may be TRBD1 (6 bases). CDR1 DFQATT and CDR2 SNEGSKA come from the germline V gene (reference sequence). Trimming shortened V by 4 bases and J by 0 bases, and 13 bases separated the two germline ends. This CDR3 is 15 amino acids long. CDR3 protein: CSATGQPYSNQPQHF. The CDR3, as DNA: TGCAGTGCTACCGGACAGCCCTATAGCAATCAGCCCCAGCATTTT.

The CDR3 DNA is TGTGCCAGTAGTGCCTCTCCACAGACAGCCGTGGGGCATTTT. It encodes CASSASPQTAVGHF. The chain carries TRBV19 and TRBJ1-5; possibly TRBD1 for D (5 bases). Trimming cost V 5 bases and J 15 bases, with 23 bases left between them. Looked up from germline, CDR1 is LNHDA and CDR2 is SQIVND (reference sequence). The CDR3 covers 14 residues.

The chain joins TRBV7-9 to TRBJ2-3; D may be TRBD2 (6 bases). Germline lookup yields CDR1 SEHNR and CDR2 FQNEAQ (reference sequence). The CDR3 loop spans 11 amino acids. V gave up 8 bases and J gave up 8 bases, with 11 bases separating them. The CDR3 sequence: CASPLGGTQYF. DNA for the CDR3: TGTGCCAGCCCACTGGGGGGTACGCAGTATTTT.